Presented here are 18 T cell receptor beta chains from one specimen sequenced in a study of T-cell reconstitution after alpha-beta-depleted transplantation in children. A library of TCRbeta sequences, prepared with unique molecular identifiers, was generated. TCRdb re-called the PCR reads with MiXCR, one entry per CDR3 protein. The sample records roughly 490,000 distinct CDR3 sequences, approximately 10% being singletons. The sample was PBMCs, mostly from graft donor cells, taken 180 days after TCRalphabeta/CD19-depleted stem cell transplant. These receptors all stem from a female patient aged 2 to 10 who had a stem cell transplant for aplastic anemia, so the T cells may come from the graft donor.

At least ten counts were recorded for this clonotype. The V gene is TRBV6-4, the J gene TRBJ2-1; tentatively, D is TRBD2 (5 bases). Trimming took 6 bases from V and 4 from J, leaving 16 bases between them. The germline gives CDR1 MRHNA, CDR2 SNTAGT. This CDR3 region has 15 residues. The CDR3 loop is CASSDGNVGYNEQFF. The CDR3 DNA reads TGTGCCAGCAGCGACGGGAATGTGGGGTACAATGAGCAGTTCTTC.

This clonotype was recorded a few times. The CDR3, as DNA: TGTGCCAGCAGCCCCGGACTAGCGGGGGTGAAGTACTTC. Translating gives CASSPGLAGVKYF. This chain links TRBV7-2 with TRBJ2-5, with 13 positions matching TRBD2. The CDR3 sequence is 13 residues long. Trimming removed 5 bases from V and 12 bases from J; junction bases left unmatched: 6. The germline V gene encodes CDR1 SGHTA and CDR2 FQGNSA.

There are a few counts of this clonotype. DNA of the CDR3: TGCGCCAGCAGCTTGGTGGGACTAGCGGGGAATGAGCAGTTCTTC. Amino acid sequence: CASSLVGLAGNEQFF. The chain has TRBV5-1 and TRBJ2-1; 13 bases map to TRBD2. The CDR3 is 15 amino acids. V was clipped by 0 bases and J by 7 bases; unmatched bases: 1. The germline CDR1 and CDR2 sequences are SGHRS and YFSETQ.

This clonotype came up a few times. The chain combines TRBV18 with TRBJ2-5; 10 bases match TRBD1. The CDR3 extends over 17 amino acids. The J segment lost 5 bases and the V segment lost 6 bases, leaving 15 bases of the junction unmatched. Germline V CDR1 and CDR2: KGHSH, LQKENI. The CDR3 protein is CASSLEPPDRGQETQYF. In DNA, the CDR3 is TGTGCCAGCTCTCTTGAACCCCCTGACAGGGGGCAGGAGACCCAGTACTTC.

This clonotype was found many times. The chain couples TRBV27 to TRBJ1-2; D possibly corresponds to TRBD1 (5 bases). CDR1 and CDR2 from the germline V gene are MNHEY and SMNVEV (reference sequence). The CDR3 length is 12 residues. Deletions cut 2 bases from V and 7 bases from J, with 8 bases between. The CDR3 region has the DNA TGTGCCAGCAGTTTAGGGGGAGCTGGCTACACCTTC. It specifies CASSLGGAGYTF.

On this clonotype itself: The conserved phenylalanine or tryptophan is not found at the CDR3 terminus, so this likely reflects a read error. The genes are TRBV7-9 and TRBJ1-5, with 9 bases identical to TRBD1. The V gene's germline CDR1 is SEHNR and CDR2 FQNEAQ (reference sequence). Unmatched junction bases numbered 0, after V lost 1 base and J lost 2 bases. This CDR3 is 15 amino acids long. This CDR3 reads CASSLGTGGNQPQHY. CDR3 nucleotides: TGTGCCAGCAGCTTAGGGACAGGGGGCAATCAGCCCCAGCATTAT.

This clonotype was found many times. The chain carries TRBV6-2 or TRBV6-3 and TRBJ2-1; D remains unclear. Trimming stripped 2 bases from V and 0 bases from J, with 8 bases between. CDR1 and CDR2 (germline): MNHEY, SVGEGT. The CDR3 runs to 15 residues. The CDR3 DNA sequence: TGTGCCAGCAGTTACAAGGGCAGCTCCTACAATGAGCAGTTCTTC. It specifies CASSYKGSSYNEQFF.

The CDR3 here is CATSYRDV. CDR3 nucleotide sequence: TGTGCCACCTCGTACAGGGACGTC. V is TRBV6-9 and J is TRBJ2-7, with a tentative D call TRBD1 (6 bases). The CDR3 has 8 residues. Germline CDR1 reads MNHGY; CDR2 reads SVAAGI.

The table lists this clonotype with a count of one. The chain uses TRBV12-3 or TRBV12-4 and TRBJ1-2; D is unclear. V shed 3 bases and J shed 2 bases, with 10 bases lying between them. This CDR3 contains 14 residues. The CDR3 is CASSFGRGNYGYTF. The CDR3 DNA reads as TGTGCCAGCAGTTTCGGTCGAGGGAACTATGGCTACACCTTC.

The chain couples TRBV12-3 or TRBV12-4 to TRBJ2-5; D gene unclear. V gave up 3 bases and J gave up 2 bases, with 16 bases separating them. The CDR3 runs 16 residues. Here the CDR3 DNA reads TGTGCCAGCAGTTTCCCCACAGACTGGAAACAAGAGACCCAGTACTTC. This sequence encodes CASSFPTDWKQETQYF.

This clonotype occurred a few times. The rearrangement joins TRBV7-9 to TRBJ1-1; D is possibly TRBD1 (5 bases). V lost 11 bases to trimming and J lost 4 bases, with 26 bases between them. The germline V gene encodes CDR1 SEHNR and CDR2 FQNEAQ (reference sequence). This CDR3 contains 16 residues. CDR3 bases: TGTGCCTCTAGAGCCGGGACGCGTCAAAGCGGCACTGAAGCTTTCTTT. As protein: CASRAGTRQSGTEAFF. Together with reference TRBV7-9 and TRBJ1-1, the CDR3 gives the full variable domain: DTGVSQNPRHKITKRGQNVTFRCDPISEHNRLYWYRQTLGQGPEFLTYFQNEAQLEKSRLLSDRFSAERPKGSFSTLEIQRTEQGDSAMYLCASRAGTRQSGTEAFFGQGTRLTVV.

This clonotype was seen only a few times. The V and J genes are TRBV7-3 and TRBJ2-2, with TRBD2 as a possible D gene (5 bases). CDR1 SGHTA and CDR2 FQGTGA come from the germline V gene. The CDR3 length is 15 residues. Trimming removed 8 bases at V and 1 base at J, with 14 bases between. The CDR3 DNA sequence: TGTGCCAGCGGGTCTAGGGCGGGGAACACCGGGGAGCTGTTTTTT. This codes for CASGSRAGNTGELFF. Together with reference TRBV7-3 and TRBJ2-2, the CDR3 gives the full variable domain: GAGVSQTPSNKVTEKGKYVELRCDPISGHTALYWYRQSLGQGPEFLIYFQGTGAADDSGLPNDRFFAVRPEGSVSTLKIQRTERGDSAVYLCASGSRAGNTGELFFGEGSRLTVL.

With respect to this clonotype: A read error may explain this, as a much larger clone is one base away. The CDR3 spells CASTRGQGGYEQYF. CDR3 coding DNA: TGTGCCAGCACCCGAGGGCAGGGGGGCTACGAGCAGTACTTC. The chain combines TRBV6-1 with TRBJ2-7; a weak D match, TRBD1 (7 bases). The CDR3 has 14 residues. Trimming pared 7 bases from V and 3 bases from J, leaving 16 bases between. The germline V gene has CDR1 MNHNS and CDR2 SASEGT.

The gene calls are TRBV5-1 and TRBJ2-1, with a possible D match to TRBD1 (6 bases). CDR1 and CDR2 (germline): SGHRS, YFSETQ. The CDR3 is 15 amino acids. Trimming cost V 7 bases and J 1 base, with 15 bases left between them. CDR3 DNA: TGCGCCAGCTTTGGGGGCGGGCGGTCCTACAATGAGCAGTTCTTC. It yields the protein CASFGGGRSYNEQFF.

The chain couples TRBV6-5 to TRBJ1-6; 8 nucleotides line up with TRBD1. This CDR3 contains 14 residues. Germline loops: CDR1 MNHEY, CDR2 SVGAGI. Trimming at V came to 4 bases and at J to 10 bases, leaving 6 bases not matched to a gene. The CDR3 region is CASSSDRGGSPLHF. CDR3 nucleotides: TGTGCCAGCAGTTCCGACAGGGGTGGATCACCCCTCCACTTT.

DNA for the CDR3: TGCGCCAGCAGCTTGGCCTTGGGAGTTGGCACCGGGGAGCTGTTTTTT. It yields the protein CASSLALGVGTGELFF. This chain links TRBV5-1 with TRBJ2-2; a possible D gene is TRBD2 (5 bases). Germline lookup yields CDR1 SGHRS and CDR2 YFSETQ. The CDR3 extends over 16 amino acids. Between the trimmed V and J ends, which lost 0 bases and 4 bases, there was a span of 13 bases.

This chain connects TRBV7-2 to TRBJ1-1; no firm D call. CDR3 size: 11 residues. V lost 0 bases, J lost 12 bases, and 8 bases lay in between. Germline CDR1 SGHTA, CDR2 FQGNSA. The CDR3 sequence: CASSLAGDPFF. The CDR3 coding sequence is TGTGCCAGCAGCTTAGCCGGGGATCCTTTCTTT.

This clonotype was counted between two and nine times. The chain carries TRBV9 and TRBJ1-5, with D possibly being TRBD1 (5 bases). V shed 1 base and J shed 1 base, with 6 bases lying between them. This CDR3 contains 14 residues. Germline loops: CDR1 SGDLS, CDR2 YYNGEE. The CDR3 coding sequence is TGTGCCAGCAGCGTACAGGGAAGCAATCAGCCCCAGCATTTT. Protein product: CASSVQGSNQPQHF.